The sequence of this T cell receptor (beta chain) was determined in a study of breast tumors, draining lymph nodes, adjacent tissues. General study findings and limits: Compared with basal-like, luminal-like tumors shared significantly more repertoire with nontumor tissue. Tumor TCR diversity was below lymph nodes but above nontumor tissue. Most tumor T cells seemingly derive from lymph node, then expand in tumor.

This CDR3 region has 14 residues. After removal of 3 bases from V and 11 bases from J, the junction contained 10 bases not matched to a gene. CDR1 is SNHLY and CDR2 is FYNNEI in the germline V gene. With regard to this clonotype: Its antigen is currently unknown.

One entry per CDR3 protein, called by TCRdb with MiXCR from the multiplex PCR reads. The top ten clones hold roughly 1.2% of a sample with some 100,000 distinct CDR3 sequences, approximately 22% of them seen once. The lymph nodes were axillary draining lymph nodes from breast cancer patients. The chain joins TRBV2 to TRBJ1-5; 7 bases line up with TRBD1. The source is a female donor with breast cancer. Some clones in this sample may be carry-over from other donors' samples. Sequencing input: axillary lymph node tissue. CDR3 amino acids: CASSEGRQGRTQHF. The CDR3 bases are TGTGCCAGCAGTGAGGGGAGACAGGGTCGCACCCAGCATTTT. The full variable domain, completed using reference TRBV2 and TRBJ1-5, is EPEVTQTPSHQVTQMGQEVILRCVPISNHLYFYWYRQILGQKVEFLVSFYNNEISEKSEIFDDQFSVERPDGSNFTLKIRSTKLEDSAMYFCASSEGRQGRTQHFGDGTRLSIL.